This T cell receptor beta chain emerged from a study of shared T cell receptors in the human thymus. CDR3 length equals 15 residues. V dropped 5 bases and J dropped 4; count of bases not matched to a gene: 8. Germline-derived CDR1 and CDR2 are LNHDA and SQIVND (reference sequence). The repertoire was sequenced with immunoSEQ multiplex PCR; TCRdb's copy has only in-frame clones and lacks some. The table has about 710,000 clones, over 75% seen once; the top ten hold roughly 0.0086%. These sequences were also reported in another study, on human thymus T cells. That investigation notes: Gene usage (both V and J) appeared biased in thymic and blood repertoires. Unrelated individuals were reported by related research to share highly overlapping thymic repertoires.

The source material was thymocytes. The receptor's source is a boy under two years old with a congenital heart defect. The gene calls are TRBV19 and TRBJ2-5; 9 bases are a match to TRBD2. The CDR3 nucleotides are TGTGCCAGTAGTGAGGCTAGCGGGGTCCCAGAGACCCAGTACTTC. Residues: CASSEASGVPETQYF. Combining the CDR3 with reference TRBV19 and TRBJ2-5 gives the whole variable domain DGGITQSPKYLFRKEGQNVTLSCEQNLNHDAMYWYRQDPGQGLRLIYYSQIVNDFQKGDIAEGYSVSREKKESFPLTVTSAQKNPTAFYLCASSEASGVPETQYFGPGTRLLVL.